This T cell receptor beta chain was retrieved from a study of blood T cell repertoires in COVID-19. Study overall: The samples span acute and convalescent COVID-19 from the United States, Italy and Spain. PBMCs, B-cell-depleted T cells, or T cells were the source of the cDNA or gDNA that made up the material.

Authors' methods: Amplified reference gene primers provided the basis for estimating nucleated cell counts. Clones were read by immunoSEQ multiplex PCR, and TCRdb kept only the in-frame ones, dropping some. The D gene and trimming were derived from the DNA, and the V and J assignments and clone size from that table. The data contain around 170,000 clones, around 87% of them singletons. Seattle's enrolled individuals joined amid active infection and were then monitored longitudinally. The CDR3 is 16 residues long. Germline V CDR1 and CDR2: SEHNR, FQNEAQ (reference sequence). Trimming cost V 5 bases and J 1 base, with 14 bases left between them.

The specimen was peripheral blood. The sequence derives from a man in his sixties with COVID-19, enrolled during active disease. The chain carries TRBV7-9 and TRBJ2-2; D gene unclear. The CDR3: CASSPQQKLNTGELFF. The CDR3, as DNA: TGTGCCAGCAGCCCACAGCAGAAACTGAACACCGGGGAGCTGTTTTTT.